A selection of T cell receptor beta chains follows, all from one sample in a study of technical replicates of blood from several donors. Profiled with immunoSEQ multiplex PCR; TCRdb holds only in-frame clones, not every one. The table records 70,000 to 95,000 clones, 85% to 95% of them present only once. The source material was T cells isolated from PBMCs. Receptors originate from a human donor in good health. Each CDR3 is given with its conserved first and last residue. D genes are given only for firm matches. Size values are once, few and many counts, or a class for expanded clones, and some rows have none.

V: TRBV4-1; D: TRBD2; size: .; J: TRBJ2-7; CDR3: CASSQVGLAGGEQYF; DNA: TGCGCCAGCAGCCAAGTTGGACTAGCGGGAGGCGAGCAGTACTTC
V: TRBV2; D: .; size: few; J: TRBJ1-1; CDR3: CASIRQAIEAFF; DNA: TGTGCCAGCATTAGACAGGCGATTGAAGCTTTCTTT
V: TRBV25-1; D: .; size: .; J: TRBJ2-1; CDR3: CASSELGGDEQFF; DNA: TGTGCCAGCAGTGAATTAGGGGGGGATGAGCAGTTCTTC
V: TRBV29-1; D: TRBD2; size: once; J: TRBJ2-1; CDR3: CSVSLSGTSGFSYNEQFF; DNA: TGCAGCGTTTCCCTTTCCGGGACTAGCGGTTTTTCCTACAATGAGCAGTTCTTC
V: TRBV7-2; D: TRBD2; size: .; J: TRBJ2-5; CDR3: CASSLSTSGSWETQYF; DNA: TGTGCCAGCAGCTTATCGACTAGCGGGAGCTGGGAGACCCAGTACTTC
V: TRBV27; D: .; size: .; J: TRBJ1-4; CDR3: CASSLYEGEGEKLFF; DNA: TGTGCCAGCAGTTTATACGAAGGGGAAGGAGAAAAACTGTTTTTT
V: TRBV28; D: TRBD2; size: .; J: TRBJ2-3; CDR3: CASLPLADNTDTQYF; DNA: TGTGCCAGCCTCCCGCTAGCGGACAACACAGATACGCAGTATTTT
V: TRBV19; D: .; size: .; J: TRBJ2-7; CDR3: CASRLLPGLIYEQYF; DNA: TGTGCCAGTAGGCTCCTGCCGGGACTGATCTACGAGCAGTACTTC
V: TRBV4-1; D: TRBD2; size: .; J: TRBJ2-1; CDR3: CASSQGGGRANEQFF; DNA: TGCGCCAGCAGCCAAGGGGGCGGGAGGGCGAATGAGCAGTTCTTC
V: TRBV7-9; D: .; size: .; J: TRBJ1-1; CDR3: CASSYLSQGNTEAFF; DNA: TGTGCCAGCAGCTACTTATCACAGGGGAACACTGAAGCTTTCTTT